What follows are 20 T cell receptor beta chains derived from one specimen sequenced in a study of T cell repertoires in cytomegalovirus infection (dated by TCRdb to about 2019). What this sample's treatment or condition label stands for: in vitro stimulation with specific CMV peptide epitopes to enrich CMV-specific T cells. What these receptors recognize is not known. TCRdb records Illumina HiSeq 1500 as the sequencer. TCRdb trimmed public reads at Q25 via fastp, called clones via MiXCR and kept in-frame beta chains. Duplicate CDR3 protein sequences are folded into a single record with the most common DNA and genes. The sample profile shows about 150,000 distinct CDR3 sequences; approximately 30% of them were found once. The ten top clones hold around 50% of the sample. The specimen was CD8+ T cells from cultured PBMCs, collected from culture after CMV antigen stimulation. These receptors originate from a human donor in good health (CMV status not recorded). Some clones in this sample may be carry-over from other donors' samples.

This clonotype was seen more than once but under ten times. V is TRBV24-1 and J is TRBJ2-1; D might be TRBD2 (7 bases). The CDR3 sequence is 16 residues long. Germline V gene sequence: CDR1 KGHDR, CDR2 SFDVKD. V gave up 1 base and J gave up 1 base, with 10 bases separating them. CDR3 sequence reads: CATSDFEGGSYNEQFF. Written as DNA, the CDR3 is TGTGCCACCAGTGATTTTGAGGGGGGGTCCTACAATGAGCAGTTCTTC.

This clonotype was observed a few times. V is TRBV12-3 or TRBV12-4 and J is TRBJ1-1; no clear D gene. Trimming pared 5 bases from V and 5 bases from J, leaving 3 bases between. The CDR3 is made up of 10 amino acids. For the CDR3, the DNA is TGTGCCAGCAGTCGTACTGAAGCTTTCTTT. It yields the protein CASSRTEAFF.

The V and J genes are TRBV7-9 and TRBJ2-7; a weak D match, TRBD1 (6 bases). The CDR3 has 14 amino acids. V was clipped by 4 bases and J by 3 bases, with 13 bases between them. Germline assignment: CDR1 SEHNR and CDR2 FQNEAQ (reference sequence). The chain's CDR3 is CASSSQGTHYEQYF. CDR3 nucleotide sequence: TGTGCCAGCAGCTCTCAGGGGACCCACTACGAGCAGTACTTC.

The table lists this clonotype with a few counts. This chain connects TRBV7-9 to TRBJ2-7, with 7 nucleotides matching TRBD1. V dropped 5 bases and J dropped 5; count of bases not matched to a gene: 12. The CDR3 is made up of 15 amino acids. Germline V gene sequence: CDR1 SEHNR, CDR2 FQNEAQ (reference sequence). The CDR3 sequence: CASSPPLTGPNEQYF. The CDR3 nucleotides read TGTGCCAGCAGCCCCCCCCTGACAGGGCCCAACGAGCAGTACTTC.

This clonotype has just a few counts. The CDR3: CASSPLAGPGGELFF. In DNA form, the CDR3 reads TGTGCCAGTTCCCCCCTGGCAGGGCCGGGCGGGGAGCTGTTTTTT. The chain is built from TRBV19 and TRBJ2-2, with D tentatively TRBD1 (5 bases). The CDR3 has 15 amino acids. Germline-derived CDR1 and CDR2 are LNHDA and SQIVND (reference sequence). The ends were cut back, 8 bases at V and 7 bases at J, with 20 bases in the middle.

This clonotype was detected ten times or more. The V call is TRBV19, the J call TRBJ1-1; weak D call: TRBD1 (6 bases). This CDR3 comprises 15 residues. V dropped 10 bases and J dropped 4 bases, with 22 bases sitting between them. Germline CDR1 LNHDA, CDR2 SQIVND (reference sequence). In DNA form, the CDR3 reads TGTGCCACCATTGCAGGGGAAGGGGGGGGCACTGAAGCTTTCTTT. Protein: CATIAGEGGGTEAFF.

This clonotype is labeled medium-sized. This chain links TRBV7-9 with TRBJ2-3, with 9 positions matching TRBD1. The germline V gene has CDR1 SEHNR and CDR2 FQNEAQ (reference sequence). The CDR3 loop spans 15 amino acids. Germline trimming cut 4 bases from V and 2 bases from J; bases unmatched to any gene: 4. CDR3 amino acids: CASSSTGGDTDTQYF. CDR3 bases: TGTGCCAGCAGCTCAACAGGGGGCGACACAGATACGCAGTATTTT.

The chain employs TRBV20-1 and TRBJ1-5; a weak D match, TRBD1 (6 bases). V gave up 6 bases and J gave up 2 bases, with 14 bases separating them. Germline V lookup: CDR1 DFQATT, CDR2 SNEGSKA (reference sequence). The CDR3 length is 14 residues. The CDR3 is CSASRGSGNQPQHF. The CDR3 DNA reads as TGCAGTGCATCCAGGGGTTCCGGCAATCAGCCCCAGCATTTT.

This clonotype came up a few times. CDR3 amino acids: CASSIGVESGANVLTF. CDR3 DNA sequence: TGTGCCAGTAGTATAGGGGTGGAATCTGGGGCCAACGTCCTGACTTTC. The chain carries TRBV19 and TRBJ2-6; D is unclear. The length of the CDR3 is 16 residues. Looked up from germline, CDR1 is LNHDA and CDR2 is SQIVND (reference sequence). V lost 1 base, J lost 1 base, and 8 bases lay in between.

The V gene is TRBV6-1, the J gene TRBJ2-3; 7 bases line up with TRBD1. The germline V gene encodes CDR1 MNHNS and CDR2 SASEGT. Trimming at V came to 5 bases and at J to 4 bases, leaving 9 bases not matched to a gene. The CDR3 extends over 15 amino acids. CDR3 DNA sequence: TGTGCCAGCAGTACCAGACAGGGCCGGGCAGATACGCAGTATTTT. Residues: CASSTRQGRADTQYF.

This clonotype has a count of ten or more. The CDR3 region has the DNA TGTGCCAGCAGCCCTCTGATGAACACTGAAGCTTTCTTT. Amino acids: CASSPLMNTEAFF. The chain joins TRBV7-7 to TRBJ1-1; D not resolved. This CDR3 has 13 amino acids. Per the germline V gene, CDR1 is SSHAT and CDR2 is FNYEAQ (reference sequence). Trimming took 5 bases from V and 0 from J, leaving 7 bases between them.

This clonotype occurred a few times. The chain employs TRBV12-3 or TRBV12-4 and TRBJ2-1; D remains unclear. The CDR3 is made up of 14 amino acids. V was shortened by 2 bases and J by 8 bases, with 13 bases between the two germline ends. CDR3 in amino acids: CASSLHTVGDEQFF. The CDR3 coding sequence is TGTGCCAGCAGTTTACATACAGTTGGGGATGAGCAGTTCTTC.

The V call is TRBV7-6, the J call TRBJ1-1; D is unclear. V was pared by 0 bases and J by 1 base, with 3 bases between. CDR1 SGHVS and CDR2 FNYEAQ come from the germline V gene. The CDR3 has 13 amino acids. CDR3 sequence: CASSLAKNTEAFF. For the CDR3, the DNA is TGTGCCAGCAGCTTAGCCAAGAACACTGAAGCTTTCTTT.

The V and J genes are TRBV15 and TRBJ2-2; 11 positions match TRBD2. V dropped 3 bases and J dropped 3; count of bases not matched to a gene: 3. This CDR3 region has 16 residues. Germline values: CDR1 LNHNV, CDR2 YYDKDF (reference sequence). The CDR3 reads CATSRTSGAYTGELFF. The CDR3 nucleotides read TGTGCCACCAGCAGGACTAGCGGGGCCTACACCGGGGAGCTGTTTTTT.

CDR3 DNA sequence: TGTGCCAGCAGCTTAAGATGGGGGGGTCCTGCCACGGAAGAGACCCAGTACTTC. Protein product: CASSLRWGGPATEETQYF. V gene TRBV7-6 combines with J gene TRBJ2-5, with TRBD2 matching 7 bases. The CDR3 length is 18 residues. Germline CDR1 SGHVS, CDR2 FNYEAQ. Germline trimming cut 2 bases from V and 3 bases from J; bases unmatched to any gene: 15.

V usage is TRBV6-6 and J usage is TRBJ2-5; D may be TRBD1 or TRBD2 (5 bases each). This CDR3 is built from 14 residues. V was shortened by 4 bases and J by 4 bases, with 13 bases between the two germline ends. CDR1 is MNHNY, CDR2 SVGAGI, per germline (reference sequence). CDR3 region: CASSSGDGVETQYF. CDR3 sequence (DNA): TGTGCCAGCAGTTCCGGGGACGGGGTAGAGACCCAGTACTTC.

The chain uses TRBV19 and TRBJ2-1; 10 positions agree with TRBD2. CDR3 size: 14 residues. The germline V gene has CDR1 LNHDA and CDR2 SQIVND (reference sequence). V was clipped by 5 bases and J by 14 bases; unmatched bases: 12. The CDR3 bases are TGTGCCAGTAGTCCGTCGAGCGGGGGGGCGGTGGAGTTCTTC. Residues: CASSPSSGGAVEFF.

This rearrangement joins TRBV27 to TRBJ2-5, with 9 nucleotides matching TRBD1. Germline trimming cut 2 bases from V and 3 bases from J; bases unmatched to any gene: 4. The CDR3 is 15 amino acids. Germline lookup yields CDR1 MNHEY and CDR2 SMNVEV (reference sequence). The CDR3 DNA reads TGTGCCAGCAGTTTAGGGACAGGGTGGAAAGAGACCCAGTACTTC. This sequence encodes CASSLGTGWKETQYF.

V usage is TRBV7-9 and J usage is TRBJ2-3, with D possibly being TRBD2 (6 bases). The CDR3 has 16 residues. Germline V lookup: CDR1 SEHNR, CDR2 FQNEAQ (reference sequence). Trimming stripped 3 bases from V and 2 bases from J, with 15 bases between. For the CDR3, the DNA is TGTGCCAGCAGCTTTTTAGGCGGGGCGATCACAGATACGCAGTATTTT. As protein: CASSFLGGAITDTQYF.

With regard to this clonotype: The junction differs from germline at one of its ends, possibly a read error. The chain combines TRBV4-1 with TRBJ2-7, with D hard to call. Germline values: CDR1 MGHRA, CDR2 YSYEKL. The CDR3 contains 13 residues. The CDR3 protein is CASSDRRGYEQYF. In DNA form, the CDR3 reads TGTGCCAGCAGCGACCGGAGAGGTTACGAGCAGTACTTC.